Each of the 17 T cell receptor beta chains below was sequenced from the same sample in a study of shared clonotypes between healthy human individuals. The data were produced by immunoSEQ multiplex PCR, yet TCRdb's version contains in-frame clones alone and is incomplete. The sample lists a few million clones; just over 90% were seen once. The sequenced sample consisted of naive CD4+ T cells sorted from blood. Subset: CD45RA+ positively selected. The receptors here all came from a man in his late teens or twenties in good health.

The CDR3 sequence: CASSKDRSYEQYF. The CDR3, as DNA: TGTGCCAGCTCAAAGGATAGATCCTACGAGCAGTACTTC. The chain links TRBV25-1 to TRBJ2-5, with D hard to call. The DNA end lines up better with TRBJ2-7; the J call may be wrong. Germline CDR1 MGHDK, CDR2 SYGVNS. There are 13 residues in the CDR3.

The chain couples TRBV6-4 to TRBJ1-2; D perhaps matches TRBD1 (6 bases). Looked up from germline, CDR1 is MRHNA and CDR2 is SNTAGT. The V end lost 0 bases, the J end lost 4 bases, and 12 bases lay between the germline ends. The CDR3 runs 15 residues. The CDR3 loop reads CASSDSEGGIYGYTF. In DNA, the CDR3 is TGTGCCAGCAGTGACTCTGAAGGGGGAATCTATGGCTACACCTTC.

This clone is a singleton in its sample. Other DNA sequences within the sample encode an identical CDR3. The J gene is TRBJ2-7, the V gene TRBV18; TRBD2 matches at 7 bases. The CDR3 loop spans 15 amino acids. The V segment lost 6 bases and the J segment 0 bases; nucleotides outside the gene matches: 8. Germline loops: CDR1 KGHSH, CDR2 LQKENI. This CDR3 is CASSPGGTSSYEQYF. In DNA form, the CDR3 reads TGTGCCAGCTCCCCCGGGGGGACCAGCTCCTACGAGCAGTACTTC.

The rearrangement uses TRBV6-5 and TRBJ2-3, with 8 bases lining up with TRBD1. Germline V gene sequence: CDR1 MNHEY, CDR2 SVGAGI. V lost 6 bases to trimming and J lost 4 bases; unmatched junction nucleotides: 6. CDR3 length equals 14 residues. CDR3 sequence: CASREDRVADTQYF. DNA of the CDR3: TGTGCCAGCAGGGAGGACAGGGTGGCAGATACGCAGTATTTT.

The rearrangement joins TRBV5-1 to TRBJ1-1; 7 nucleotides align to TRBD1. CDR1 and CDR2 (germline): SGHRS, YFSETQ. CDR3 length equals 16 residues. V dropped 1 base and J dropped 2; count of bases not matched to a gene: 8. CDR3 loop: CASSLFPGGGNTEAFF. CDR3 coding DNA: TGCGCCAGCAGCTTGTTTCCAGGGGGTGGAAACACTGAAGCTTTCTTT. The variable domain in full, completed from reference TRBV5-1 and TRBJ1-1, reads KAGVTQTPRYLIKTRGQQVTLSCSPISGHRSVSWYQQTPGQGLQFLFEYFSETQRNKGNFPGRFSGRQFSNSRSEMNVSTLELGDSALYLCASSLFPGGGNTEAFFGQGTRLTVV.

CDR3 loop: CASSPPRGATSTDTQYF. The CDR3 DNA is TGTGCCAGCTCACCGCCCAGGGGGGCGACGAGCACAGATACGCAGTATTTT. The gene calls are TRBV18 and TRBJ2-3; D may be TRBD1 (7 bases). CDR3 size: 17 residues. V was cut by 3 bases and J by 0 bases, with 16 bases left in between. Germline V gene data show CDR1 as KGHSH and CDR2 as LQKENI.

V and J are TRBV5-4 and TRBJ2-7; TRBD2 is a possible D gene (6 bases). This CDR3 contains 14 residues. Germline CDR1 is SGHNT and CDR2 is YYREEE (reference sequence). Trimming removed 6 bases from V and 0 bases from J, with 13 bases in between. This chain's CDR3 is CASTLVGGSYEQYF. CDR3 DNA sequence: TGTGCCAGCACCTTAGTGGGGGGCTCCTACGAGCAGTACTTC.

Comment on this clone: Other DNA sequences of this sample code for an identical CDR3. The chain carries TRBV30 and TRBJ2-2; 8 bases agree with TRBD2. V lost 3 bases and J lost 4; bases outside the gene matches: 4. The CDR3 sequence is 14 residues long. Germline values: CDR1 GTSNPN, CDR2 SVGIG (reference sequence). The CDR3: CAWRGTSGTGELFF. CDR3 nucleotides: TGTGCCTGGAGGGGAACTAGCGGCACCGGGGAGCTGTTTTTT.

In DNA form, the CDR3 reads TGCACCAGCAGCCAAGCCCCTCCCGGGACAGGGAGGTTTGGCTACACCTTC. Translated, it gives CTSSQAPPGTGRFGYTF. The chain joins TRBV1 to TRBJ1-2; TRBD1, as called in the table, went unchecked against the DNA. TRBV1 is assigned pseudogene status. This CDR3 contains 17 residues.

The V call is TRBV6-1, the J call TRBJ2-7; 9 positions match TRBD2. Germline CDR1 MNHNS, CDR2 SASEGT. The CDR3 runs 15 residues. The J segment lost 2 bases and the V segment lost 1 base, leaving 3 bases of the junction unmatched. CDR3 protein: CASSEVAGVAYEQYF. CDR3 in DNA: TGTGCCAGCAGTGAAGTAGCGGGAGTAGCCTACGAGCAGTACTTC.

CDR3 bases: TGTGCCAGCAGCGTAGCCCAATTCTCCTACAATGAGCAGTTCTTC. This gives the protein CASSVAQFSYNEQFF. The rearrangement uses TRBV9 and TRBJ2-1; D ambiguous. V gave up 0 bases and J gave up 0 bases, with 7 bases separating them. Germline CDR1 reads SGDLS; CDR2 reads YYNGEE. This CDR3 spans 15 amino acids. The variable domain in full, completed from reference TRBV9 and TRBJ2-1, reads DSGVTQTPKHLITATGQRVTLRCSPRSGDLSVYWYQQSLDQGLQFLIQYYNGEERAKGNILERFSAQQFPDLHSELNLSSLELGDSALYFCASSVAQFSYNEQFFGPGTRLTVL.

J is TRBJ2-1 and V is TRBV6-5; D may be TRBD2 (5 bases). The CDR3 is 13 residues long. V was clipped by 0 bases and J by 9 bases, with 9 bases between them. CDR1 and CDR2 (germline): MNHEY, SVGAGI. DNA of the CDR3: TGTGCCAGCAGTTACTCGACCCTAGCTGAGCAGTTCTTC. Translation gives CASSYSTLAEQFF.

The chain links TRBV10-2 to TRBJ2-4, with D maybe TRBD2 (6 bases). Trimming shortened V by 7 bases and J by 0 bases, and 13 bases separated the two germline ends. CDR1 WSHSY and CDR2 SAAADI come from the germline V gene. This CDR3 is 15 amino acids long. The CDR3 sequence: CASIRDLLAKNIQYF. The CDR3 bases are TGCGCCAGCATTAGGGACTTGCTAGCCAAAAACATTCAGTACTTC.

The chain combines TRBV6-5 with TRBJ2-3, with D hard to call. Germline CDR1 reads MNHEY; CDR2 reads SVGAGI. With 6 bases removed from V and 7 bases from J, the gap between germline ends came to 14 bases. This CDR3 has 13 amino acids. The CDR3 sequence is CASSSESMNTQYF. The CDR3 bases are TGTGCCAGCAGCTCCGAGTCCATGAATACGCAGTATTTT.

The chain recombines TRBV30 with TRBJ1-5; unclear D gene. Germline values: CDR1 GTSNPN, CDR2 SVGIG (reference sequence). Trimming removed 1 base from V and 4 bases from J, with 5 bases in between. This CDR3 region has 12 residues. As DNA, the CDR3 is TGTGCCTGGAGTGACAGAAATCAGCCCCAGCATTTT. This encodes CAWSDRNQPQHF.

The V gene is TRBV7-9, the J gene TRBJ2-4; D gene uncertain. The length of the CDR3 is 14 residues. Germline assignment: CDR1 SEHNR and CDR2 FQNEAQ (reference sequence). Trimming removed 1 base at V and 0 bases at J, with 4 bases between. CDR3 in amino acids: CASSLEVAKNIQYF. The CDR3 DNA reads TGTGCCAGCAGCTTAGAGGTAGCCAAAAACATTCAGTACTTC.

This sequence joins TRBV9 and TRBJ1-4, with 12 bases aligning to TRBD1. V lost 1 base, J lost 8 bases, and 9 bases stayed unmatched. Germline values: CDR1 SGDLS, CDR2 YYNGEE. This CDR3 has 17 amino acids. CDR3 protein: CASSVSGTGGVREKLFF. The CDR3, as DNA: TGTGCCAGCAGCGTATCTGGGACAGGGGGCGTACGGGAAAAACTGTTTTTT.